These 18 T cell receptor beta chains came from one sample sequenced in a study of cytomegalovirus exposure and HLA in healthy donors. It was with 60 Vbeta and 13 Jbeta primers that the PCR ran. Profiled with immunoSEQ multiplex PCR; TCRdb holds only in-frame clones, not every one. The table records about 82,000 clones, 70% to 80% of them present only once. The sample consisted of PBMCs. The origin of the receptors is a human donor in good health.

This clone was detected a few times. CDR3 amino acids: CASSQGHMNTEAFF. The DNA for the CDR3 is TGCGCCAGCAGCCAAGGGCATATGAACACTGAAGCTTTCTTT. The V gene is TRBV4-1, the J gene TRBJ1-1; unclear D gene. Germline CDR1 reads MGHRA; CDR2 reads YSYEKL. Trimming cost V 1 base and J 0 bases, with 6 bases left between them. The CDR3 runs 14 residues.

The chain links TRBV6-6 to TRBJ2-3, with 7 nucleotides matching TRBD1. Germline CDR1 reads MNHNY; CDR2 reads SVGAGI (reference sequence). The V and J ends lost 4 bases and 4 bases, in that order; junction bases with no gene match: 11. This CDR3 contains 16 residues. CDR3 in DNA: TGTGCCAGCAGTTGGGGACCCGAGGGGGCCTCAGATACGCAGTATTTT. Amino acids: CASSWGPEGASDTQYF.

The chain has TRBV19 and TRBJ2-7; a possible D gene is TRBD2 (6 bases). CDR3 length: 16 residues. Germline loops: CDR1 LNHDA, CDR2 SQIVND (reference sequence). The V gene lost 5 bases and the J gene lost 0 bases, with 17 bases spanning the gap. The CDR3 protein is CASSARLVRNSYEQYF. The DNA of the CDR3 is TGTGCCAGTAGTGCCCGACTAGTTAGGAACTCCTACGAGCAGTACTTC.

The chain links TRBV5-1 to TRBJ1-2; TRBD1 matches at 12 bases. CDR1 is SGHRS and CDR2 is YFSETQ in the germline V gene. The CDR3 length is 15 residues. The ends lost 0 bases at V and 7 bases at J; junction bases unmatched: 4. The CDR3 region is CASSLEGQGAFGYTF. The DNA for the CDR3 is TGCGCCAGCAGCTTGGAGGGACAGGGGGCTTTTGGCTACACCTTC.

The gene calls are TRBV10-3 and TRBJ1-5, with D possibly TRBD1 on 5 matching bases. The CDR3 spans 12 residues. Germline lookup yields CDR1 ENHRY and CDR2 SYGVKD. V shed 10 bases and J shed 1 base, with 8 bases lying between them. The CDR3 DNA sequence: TGTGCCACCGGACAAAGCAATCAGCCCCAGCATTTT. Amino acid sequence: CATGQSNQPQHF.

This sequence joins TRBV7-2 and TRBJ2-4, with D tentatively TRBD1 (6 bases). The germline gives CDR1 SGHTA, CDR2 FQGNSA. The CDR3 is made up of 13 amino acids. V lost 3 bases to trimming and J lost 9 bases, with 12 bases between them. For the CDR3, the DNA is TGTGCCAGCAGCTTCAGGGGATCTGGCATTCAGTACTTC. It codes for CASSFRGSGIQYF.

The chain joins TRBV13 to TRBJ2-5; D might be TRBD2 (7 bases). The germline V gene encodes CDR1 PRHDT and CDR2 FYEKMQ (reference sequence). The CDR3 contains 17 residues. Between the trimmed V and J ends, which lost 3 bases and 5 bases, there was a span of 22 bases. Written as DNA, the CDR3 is TGTGCCAGCAGCTTGCGGCGCGGGGGCCTTCCAGGGGAGACCCAGTACTTC. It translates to CASSLRRGGLPGETQYF. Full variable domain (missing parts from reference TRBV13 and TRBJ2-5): AAGVIQSPRHLIKEKRETATLKCYPIPRHDTVYWYQQGPGQDPQFLISFYEKMQSDKGSIPDRFSAQQFSDYHSELNMSSLELGDSALYFCASSLRRGGLPGETQYFGPGTRLLVL.

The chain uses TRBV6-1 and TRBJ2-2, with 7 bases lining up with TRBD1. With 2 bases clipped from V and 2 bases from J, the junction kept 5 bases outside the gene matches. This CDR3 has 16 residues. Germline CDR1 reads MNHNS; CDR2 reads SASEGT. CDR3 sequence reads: CASSEPGTANTGELFF. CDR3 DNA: TGTGCCAGCAGTGAACCCGGGACAGCAAACACCGGGGAGCTGTTTTTT.

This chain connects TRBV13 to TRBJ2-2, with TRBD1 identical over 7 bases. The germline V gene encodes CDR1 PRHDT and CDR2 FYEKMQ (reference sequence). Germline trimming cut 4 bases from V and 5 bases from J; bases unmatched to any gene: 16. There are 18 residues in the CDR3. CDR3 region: CASSSKAWDSPLTGELFF. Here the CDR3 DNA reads TGTGCCAGCAGCTCCAAGGCCTGGGACAGCCCGTTGACCGGGGAGCTGTTTTTT.

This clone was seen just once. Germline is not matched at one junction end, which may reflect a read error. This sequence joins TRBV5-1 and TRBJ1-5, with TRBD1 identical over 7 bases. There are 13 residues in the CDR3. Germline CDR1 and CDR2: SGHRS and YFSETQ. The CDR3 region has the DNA TGCGCCAGCAGCTTGACAGGGGATCAGCCCCAGAATTTT. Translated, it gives CASSLTGDQPQNF.

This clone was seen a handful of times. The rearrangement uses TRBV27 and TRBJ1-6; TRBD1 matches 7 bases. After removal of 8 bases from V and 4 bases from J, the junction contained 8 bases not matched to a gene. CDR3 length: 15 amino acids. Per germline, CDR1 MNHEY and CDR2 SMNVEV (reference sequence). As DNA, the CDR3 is TGTGCCAGCGGGGGGACAGACCGATATAATTCACCCCTCCACTTT. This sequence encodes CASGGTDRYNSPLHF.

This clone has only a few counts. The CDR3 spells CASSPMYEQYF. CDR3 in DNA: TGTGCCAGCAGCCCAATGTACGAGCAGTACTTC. The chain has TRBV7-9 and TRBJ2-7; D is unclear. Germline values: CDR1 SEHNR, CDR2 FQNEAQ (reference sequence). The CDR3 is made up of 11 amino acids. V lost 5 bases, J lost 4 bases, and 6 bases lay in between.

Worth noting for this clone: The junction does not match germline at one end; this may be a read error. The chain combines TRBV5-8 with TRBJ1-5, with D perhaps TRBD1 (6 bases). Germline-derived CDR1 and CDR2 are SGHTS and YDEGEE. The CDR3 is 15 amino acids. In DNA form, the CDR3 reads TGTGCCAGCAGCCCAGGACAGTATAGCAATCAGCCCCAGAATTTT. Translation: CASSPGQYSNQPQNF.

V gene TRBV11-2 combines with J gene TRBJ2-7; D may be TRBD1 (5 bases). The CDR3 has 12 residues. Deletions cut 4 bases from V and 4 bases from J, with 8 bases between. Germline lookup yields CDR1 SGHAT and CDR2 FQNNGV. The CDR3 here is CASSSDMYEQYF. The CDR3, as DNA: TGTGCCAGCAGCTCGGACATGTACGAGCAGTACTTC.

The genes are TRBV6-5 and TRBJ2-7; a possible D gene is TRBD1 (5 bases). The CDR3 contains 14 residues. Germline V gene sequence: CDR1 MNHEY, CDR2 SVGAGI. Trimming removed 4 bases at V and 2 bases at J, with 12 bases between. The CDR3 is CASSWQQETYEQYF. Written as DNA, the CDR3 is TGTGCCAGCAGTTGGCAACAGGAGACCTACGAGCAGTACTTC.

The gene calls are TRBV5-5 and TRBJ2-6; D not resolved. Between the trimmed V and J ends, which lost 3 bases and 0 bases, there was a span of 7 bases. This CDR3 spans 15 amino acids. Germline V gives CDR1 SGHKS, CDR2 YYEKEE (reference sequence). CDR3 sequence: CASSWALSGANVLTF. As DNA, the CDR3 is TGTGCCAGCAGCTGGGCCCTCTCTGGGGCCAACGTCCTGACTTTC. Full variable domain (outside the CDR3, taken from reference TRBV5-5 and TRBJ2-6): DAGVTQSPTHLIKTRGQQVTLRCSPISGHKSVSWYQQVLGQGPQFIFQYYEKEERGRGNFPDRFSARQFPNYSSELNVNALLLGDSALYLCASSWALSGANVLTFGAGSRLTVL.

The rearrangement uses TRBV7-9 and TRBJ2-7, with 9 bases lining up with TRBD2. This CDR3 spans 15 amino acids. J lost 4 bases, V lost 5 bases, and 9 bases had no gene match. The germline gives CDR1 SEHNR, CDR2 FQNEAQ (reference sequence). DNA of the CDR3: TGTGCCAGCAGCGAGACCGGGACTAGCATTTACGAGCAGTACTTC. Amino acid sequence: CASSETGTSIYEQYF.

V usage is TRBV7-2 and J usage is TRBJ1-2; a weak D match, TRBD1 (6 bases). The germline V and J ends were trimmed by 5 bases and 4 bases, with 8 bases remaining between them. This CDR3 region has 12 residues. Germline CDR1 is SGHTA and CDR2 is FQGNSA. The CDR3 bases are TGTGCCAGCAGCAAAGGGGGCTATGGCTACACCTTC. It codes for CASSKGGYGYTF.